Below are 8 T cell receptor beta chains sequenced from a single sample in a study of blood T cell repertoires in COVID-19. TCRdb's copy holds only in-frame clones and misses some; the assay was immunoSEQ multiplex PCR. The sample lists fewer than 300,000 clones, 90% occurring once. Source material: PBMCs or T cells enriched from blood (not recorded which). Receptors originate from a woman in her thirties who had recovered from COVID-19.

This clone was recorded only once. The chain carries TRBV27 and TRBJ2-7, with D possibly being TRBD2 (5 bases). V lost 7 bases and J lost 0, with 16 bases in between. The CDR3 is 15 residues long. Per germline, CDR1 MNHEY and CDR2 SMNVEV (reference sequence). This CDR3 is CASNSLDFYSYEQYF. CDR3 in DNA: TGTGCCAGCAACTCGCTGGACTTCTACTCCTACGAGCAGTACTTC.

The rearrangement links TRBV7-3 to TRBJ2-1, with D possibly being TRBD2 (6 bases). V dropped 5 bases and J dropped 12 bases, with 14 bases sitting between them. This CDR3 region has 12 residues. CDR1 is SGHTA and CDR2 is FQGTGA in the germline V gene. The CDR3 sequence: CASSPASDTQFF. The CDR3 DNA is TGTGCCAGCAGCCCGGCTAGCGACACGCAGTTCTTC. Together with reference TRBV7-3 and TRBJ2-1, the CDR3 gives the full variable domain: GAGVSQTPSNKVTEKGKYVELRCDPISGHTALYWYRQSLGQGPEFLIYFQGTGAADDSGLPNDRFFAVRPEGSVSTLKIQRTERGDSAVYLCASSPASDTQFFGPGTRLTVL.

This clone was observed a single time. The CDR3 nucleotides read TGTGCCAGCAGTTTAGGGGGGGGCTTTGAGCAGTACTTC. Its protein is CASSLGGGFEQYF. The chain joins TRBV28 to TRBJ2-7; tentatively, D is TRBD2 (7 bases). From germline, CDR1 is MDHEN and CDR2 SYDVKM. The CDR3 is made up of 13 amino acids. V shed 2 bases and J shed 7 bases, with 12 bases lying between them.

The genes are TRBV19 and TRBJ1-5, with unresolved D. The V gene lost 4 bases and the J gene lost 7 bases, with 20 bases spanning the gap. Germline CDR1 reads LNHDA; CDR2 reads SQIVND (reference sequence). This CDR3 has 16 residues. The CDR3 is CASSTQPSGGVQPQHF. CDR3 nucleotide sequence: TGTGCCAGTAGTACCCAACCAAGCGGCGGGGTACAGCCCCAGCATTTT.

The CDR3 protein is CASGDTNQETQYF. The DNA of the CDR3 is TGTGCCAGCGGGGACACGAACCAAGAGACCCAGTACTTC. This sequence joins TRBV6-5 and TRBJ2-5, with D possibly matching TRBD1 (6 bases). V was clipped by 8 bases and J by 0 bases, with 10 bases between them. Germline V gene data show CDR1 as MNHEY and CDR2 as SVGAGI. The CDR3 is 13 amino acids.

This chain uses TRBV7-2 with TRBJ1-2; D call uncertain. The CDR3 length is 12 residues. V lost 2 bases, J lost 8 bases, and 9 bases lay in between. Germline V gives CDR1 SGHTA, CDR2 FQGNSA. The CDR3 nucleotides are TGTGCCAGCAGCTTAAATGGGCACGGCTACACCTTC. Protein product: CASSLNGHGYTF.

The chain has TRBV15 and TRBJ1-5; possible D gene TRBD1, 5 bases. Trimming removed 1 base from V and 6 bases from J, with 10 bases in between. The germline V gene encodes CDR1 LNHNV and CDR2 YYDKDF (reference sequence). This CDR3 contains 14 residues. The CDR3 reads CATSRGGGGQPQHF. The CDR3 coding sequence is TGTGCCACCAGCAGAGGCGGGGGGGGTCAGCCCCAGCATTTT.

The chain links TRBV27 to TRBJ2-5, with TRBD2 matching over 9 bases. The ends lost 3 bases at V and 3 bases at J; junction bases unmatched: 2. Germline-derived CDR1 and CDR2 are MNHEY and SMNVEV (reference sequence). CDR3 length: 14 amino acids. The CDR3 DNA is TGTGCCAGCAGTTTTTTAGCGGGGGAAGAGACCCAGTACTTC. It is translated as CASSFLAGEETQYF.